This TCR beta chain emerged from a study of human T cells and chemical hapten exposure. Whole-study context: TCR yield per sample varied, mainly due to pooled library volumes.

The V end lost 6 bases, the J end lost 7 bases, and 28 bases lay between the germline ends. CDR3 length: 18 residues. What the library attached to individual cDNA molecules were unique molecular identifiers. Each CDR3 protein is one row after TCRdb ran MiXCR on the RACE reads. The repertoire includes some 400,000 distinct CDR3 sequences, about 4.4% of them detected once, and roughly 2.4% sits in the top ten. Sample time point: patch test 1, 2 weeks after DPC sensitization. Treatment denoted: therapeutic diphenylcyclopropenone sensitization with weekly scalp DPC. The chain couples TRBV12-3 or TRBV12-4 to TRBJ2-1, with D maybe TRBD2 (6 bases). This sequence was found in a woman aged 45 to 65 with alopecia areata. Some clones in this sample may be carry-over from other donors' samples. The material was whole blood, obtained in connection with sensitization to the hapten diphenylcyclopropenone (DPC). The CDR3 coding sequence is TGTGCCAGCAGACCCCCCCCCCAACTAGCTTATTACGGTAATGAGCAGTTCTTC. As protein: CASRPPPQLAYYGNEQFF.